One and the same sample provided the 30 T cell receptor beta chains below, sequenced in a study of Graves' ophthalmopathy and Graves' hyperthyroidism. RNA transcripts were the template, and TCR beta CDR3 regions were amplified from them. RT-PCR was first run with HTBI primers, then multiplex PCR in a second round. TCRdb fed the multiplex PCR reads into MiXCR, producing one record per CDR3 protein. The sample holds hundreds of thousands of distinct CDR3 sequences, roughly two fifths seen once. Sequencing was done on a sample of peripheral blood. These receptors originate from an adult man with Graves' ophthalmopathy.

This clonotype showed up many times. V usage is TRBV6-5 and J usage is TRBJ1-2; 7 bases are shared with TRBD1. The trim removed 6 bases at V and 10 bases at J, leaving 8 bases unmatched. CDR1 is MNHEY and CDR2 is SVGAGI in the germline V gene. This CDR3 is 12 amino acids long. CDR3 DNA sequence: TGTGCCAGCAGACAAAGACAGGGAGACTACACCTTC. It codes for CASRQRQGDYTF.

This chain links TRBV10-3 with TRBJ1-4; a possible D gene is TRBD1 (6 bases). The CDR3 has 15 residues. The germline V and J ends were trimmed by 10 bases and 3 bases, with 18 bases remaining between them. The germline V gene encodes CDR1 ENHRY and CDR2 SYGVKD. The CDR3 nucleotides are TGTGCCAGCTCACCCAACAGGGATGCTAATGAAAAACTGTTTTTT. The encoded protein is CASSPNRDANEKLFF.

This clonotype was counted between two and nine times. V gene TRBV5-4 combines with J gene TRBJ1-1, with unresolved D. Germline lookup yields CDR1 SGHNT and CDR2 YYREEE (reference sequence). Trimming left V 5 bases short and J 1 base short, with 18 bases between. CDR3 length: 16 amino acids. The CDR3 spells CASSPREAPANTEAFF. DNA for the CDR3: TGTGCCAGCAGTCCTCGCGAGGCCCCGGCGAACACTGAAGCTTTCTTT.

This clonotype was recorded many times. The chain joins TRBV20-1 to TRBJ2-7; D not certain. Germline-derived CDR1 and CDR2 are DFQATT and SNEGSKA (reference sequence). V lost 0 bases and J 11 bases, leaving 8 bases between the germline ends. This CDR3 comprises 10 residues. The CDR3 region is CSARDSLEYF. The CDR3 nucleotides are TGCAGTGCTAGAGACTCTCTCGAGTACTTC.

V gene TRBV19 combines with J gene TRBJ2-7; 10 bases agree with TRBD1. The V segment lost 8 bases and the J segment 7 bases; nucleotides outside the gene matches: 11. CDR1 and CDR2 from the germline V gene are LNHDA and SQIVND (reference sequence). This CDR3 has 14 amino acids. The CDR3 nucleotides read TGTGCCAGTGGGACAGGGGAGGACACCGGGGAGCAGTACTTC. Protein product: CASGTGEDTGEQYF.

The V and J genes are TRBV12-3 or TRBV12-4 and TRBJ2-7; D not resolved. The CDR3 is 11 amino acids. Between the trimmed V and J ends, which lost 7 bases and 6 bases, there was a span of 10 bases. CDR3 sequence (DNA): TGTGCCAGCACCTCGGGCCGCGAGCAGTACTTC. It codes for CASTSGREQYF.

This clonotype was seen only a few times. At one end the junction does not follow the germline gene, possibly because of a read error. V and J are TRBV10-3 and TRBJ2-7; no reliable D call. The CDR3 runs to 12 residues. The germline gives CDR1 ENHRY, CDR2 SYGVKD. CDR3 in amino acids: CASSSRLYEQYF. DNA for the CDR3: TGTGCCAGCAGTTCACGGCTCTACGAGCAGTACTTC.

The table lists this clonotype with many counts. The chain joins TRBV10-2 to TRBJ2-5, with D possibly TRBD1 on 5 matching bases. Between the trimmed V and J ends, which lost 8 bases and 1 base, there was a span of 11 bases. CDR3 length: 13 residues. The germline gives CDR1 WSHSY, CDR2 SAAADI. CDR3 in DNA: TGCGCCAGCGCTGGACACCTCCAAGAGACCCAGTACTTC. It encodes CASAGHLQETQYF.

This clonotype was seen repeatedly, ten times or more. The CDR3 is CASSLAGGRFGELFF. The CDR3 region has the DNA TGTGCCAGCAGCTTAGCGGGGGGGCGTTTCGGGGAGCTGTTTTTT. The rearrangement links TRBV7-8 to TRBJ2-2, with D perhaps TRBD2 (7 bases). The germline gives CDR1 SGHVS, CDR2 FQNEAQ. The CDR3 contains 15 residues. Trimming pared 0 bases from V and 7 bases from J, leaving 12 bases between.

This clonotype was recorded at least ten times. The chain has TRBV4-3 and TRBJ1-6; weak D call: TRBD1 (5 bases). CDR1 and CDR2 (germline): LGHNA, YSLEER. V was pared by 4 bases and J by 9 bases, with 10 bases between. The CDR3 loop spans 13 amino acids. DNA for the CDR3: TGCGCCAGCAGCCCCGGGACGTCTTCACCCCTCCACTTT. This translates into CASSPGTSSPLHF.

The sample holds many counts of this clonotype. The genes are TRBV2 and TRBJ2-5, with D perhaps matching TRBD1 (7 bases). V was trimmed by 10 bases and J by 4 bases, leaving 16 bases between them. The CDR3 is 13 amino acids. Germline-derived CDR1 and CDR2 are SNHLY and FYNNEI. This chain's CDR3 is CANQGGGIETQYF. The CDR3 nucleotides read TGTGCCAACCAGGGGGGTGGGATAGAGACCCAGTACTTC.

The gene calls are TRBV4-3 and TRBJ2-5, with D unclear. The CDR3 contains 18 residues. Germline lookup yields CDR1 LGHNA and CDR2 YSLEER. The V end lost 1 base, the J end lost 2 bases, and 20 bases lay between the germline ends. The chain's CDR3 is CASSQVPAQGKHQETQYF. CDR3 in DNA: TGCGCCAGCAGCCAAGTCCCGGCGCAAGGGAAACATCAAGAGACCCAGTACTTC.

This clonotype was observed at least ten times. This sequence joins TRBV10-2 and TRBJ2-7; D uncertain. Trimming removed 0 bases at V and 3 bases at J, with 3 bases between. Germline V gene lookup returns CDR1 WSHSY and CDR2 SAAADI. The length of the CDR3 is 12 residues. CDR3 sequence: CASSESVYEQYF. Here the CDR3 DNA reads TGCGCCAGCAGTGAGTCGGTCTACGAGCAGTACTTC.

The sample holds many counts of this clonotype. V is TRBV2 and J is TRBJ1-3; no clear D gene. V gave up 3 bases and J gave up 8 bases, with 17 bases separating them. CDR3 length: 15 residues. Germline CDR1 is SNHLY and CDR2 is FYNNEI. In DNA form, the CDR3 reads TGTGCCAGCAGTGACAATATGGAAGGAGAAGACACCATATATTTT. It is translated as CASSDNMEGEDTIYF.

The CDR3 sequence is CAISEATGASYEQYF. In DNA form, the CDR3 reads TGTGCCATCAGTGAGGCCACCGGGGCGAGCTACGAGCAGTACTTC. The rearrangement joins TRBV10-3 to TRBJ2-7; D possibly matches TRBD1 or TRBD2 (5 bases each). V was pared by 2 bases and J by 3 bases, with 14 bases between. The germline V gene has CDR1 ENHRY and CDR2 SYGVKD. The CDR3 consists of 15 residues.

A remark on this clonotype: The conserved final phenylalanine or tryptophan is absent from the CDR3, which likely points to a read error. The J gene is TRBJ2-5, the V gene TRBV4-2; 7 bases are shared with TRBD2. Germline V gene sequence: CDR1 LGHNA, CDR2 YNFKEQ. This CDR3 comprises 15 residues. J gave up 1 base and V 4 bases, and 6 bases lay outside the gene matches. The CDR3 DNA sequence: TGTGCCAGCAGCCGACAGAGCGGGACCCAAGAGACCCAGTACTGC. This codes for CASSRQSGTQETQYC.

Details on this clonotype: The conserved closing phenylalanine or tryptophan is absent in this CDR3, likely reflecting a read error. Because the CDR3's place on the DNA is in doubt, the DNA is left out and the CDR3 is given as listed by TCRdb. V and J are TRBV10-3 and TRBJ1-4; the DNA was not compared with TRBD1, the D call given in the table. The CDR3 is 9 residues long, ends included. Looked up from germline, CDR1 is ENHRY and CDR2 is SYGVKD. The CDR3: CAISGTGGY.

This clonotype was seen at least ten times. The chain employs TRBV2 and TRBJ1-4, with TRBD1 matching over 7 bases. The CDR3 runs 14 residues. Germline-derived CDR1 and CDR2 are SNHLY and FYNNEI. Trimming cost V 5 bases and J 5 bases; bases outside gene matches: 5. CDR3 residues: CASSQGTANEKLFF. The CDR3 DNA sequence: TGTGCCAGCAGTCAGGGGACAGCAAATGAAAAACTGTTTTTT. Combining the CDR3 with reference TRBV2 and TRBJ1-4 gives the whole variable domain EPEVTQTPSHQVTQMGQEVILRCVPISNHLYFYWYRQILGQKVEFLVSFYNNEISEKSEIFDDQFSVERPDGSNFTLKIRSTKLEDSAMYFCASSQGTANEKLFFGSGTQLSVL.

This clonotype appeared many times. The genes are TRBV12-3 or TRBV12-4 and TRBJ1-1, with D perhaps matching TRBD1 (5 bases). Trimming removed 6 bases from V and 3 bases from J, with 14 bases in between. The CDR3 has 14 amino acids. CDR3 nucleotides: TGTGCCAGCAGAAAATCCGGGGCAGACACTGAAGCTTTCTTT. Translating it yields CASRKSGADTEAFF.

At least ten counts were recorded for this clonotype. The genes are TRBV15 and TRBJ2-3; D remains ambiguous. The CDR3 runs to 15 residues. Germline V lookup: CDR1 LNHNV, CDR2 YYDKDF (reference sequence). The ends were cut back, 1 base at V and 2 bases at J, with 10 bases in the middle. CDR3 bases: TGTGCCACCAGCAGAGGTGTAGGCGTCACAGATACGCAGTATTTT. Translation gives CATSRGVGVTDTQYF.

The chain is built from TRBV3-1 and TRBJ1-6; D gene ambiguous. Trimming cost V 1 base and J 7 bases, with 5 bases left between them. Germline V CDR1 and CDR2: LGHDT, YNNKEL (reference sequence). The CDR3 is 13 residues long. CDR3 protein: CASSQAGNSPLHF. CDR3 DNA: TGTGCCAGCAGCCAAGCCGGCAATTCACCCCTCCACTTT. Full variable domain (outside the CDR3, taken from reference TRBV3-1 and TRBJ1-6): DTAVSQTPKYLVTQMGNDKSIKCEQNLGHDTMYWYKQDSKKFLKIMFSYNNKELIINETVPNRFSPKSPDKAHLNLHINSLELGDSAVYFCASSQAGNSPLHFGNGTRLTVT.

This clonotype was seen a few times. The chain carries TRBV20-1 and TRBJ1-1; weak D call: TRBD1 (6 bases). The CDR3 loop spans 13 amino acids. Germline V CDR1 and CDR2: DFQATT, SNEGSKA (reference sequence). V lost 6 bases, J lost 5 bases, and 16 bases lay in between. CDR3 protein: CSATRQVRTEAFF. The CDR3 region has the DNA TGCAGTGCAACCAGACAGGTTCGAACTGAAGCTTTCTTT.

V usage is TRBV9 and J usage is TRBJ2-7; D ambiguous. Germline CDR1 SGDLS, CDR2 YYNGEE. V was pared by 6 bases and J by 5 bases, with 12 bases between. The CDR3 consists of 12 residues. This CDR3 is CASTAASHEQYF. CDR3 bases: TGTGCCAGCACCGCGGCAAGCCACGAGCAGTACTTC.

Notes on this clonotype: Possible read error: a much larger clone is one base away. Here the CDR3 DNA reads TGTGCCAGCAGTTCTGGCGTGGGGCGTGAAAAACTGTTTTTT. Its protein is CASSSGVGREKLFF. The chain is built from TRBV12-3 or TRBV12-4 and TRBJ1-4, with a possible D match to TRBD1 (5 bases). The CDR3 is 14 residues long. Trimming removed 4 bases at V and 7 bases at J, with 13 bases between.

About this clonotype itself: A much more abundant neighbour one base away suggests this may be a read error. The rearrangement joins TRBV19 to TRBJ1-5, with 11 bases identical to TRBD1. Germline V gives CDR1 LNHDA, CDR2 SQIVND (reference sequence). After removal of 9 bases from V and 5 bases from J, the junction contained 3 bases not matched to a gene. The length of the CDR3 is 13 residues. The CDR3 DNA reads as TGTGCCAGCAGGACAGGGGGCCATCAGCCCCAGCATTTT. Protein sequence: CASRTGGHQPQHF.

About this clonotype: A read error may explain this, as a much larger clone is one base away. The chain carries TRBV4-1 and TRBJ1-4; 7 bases align to TRBD1. CDR3 length equals 15 residues. Germline CDR1 MGHRA, CDR2 YSYEKL. Here the CDR3 DNA reads TGCGCCAACAGCCAAGCCGACAGGGATGGAGGAAAACTGTTTTTT. It is translated as CANSQADRDGGKLFF.

The chain joins TRBV20-1 to TRBJ2-2; D may be TRBD2 (5 bases). Germline loops: CDR1 DFQATT, CDR2 SNEGSKA (reference sequence). Deletions cut 3 bases from V and 0 bases from J, with 5 bases between. This CDR3 comprises 13 residues. CDR3 sequence reads: CSASGTNTGELFF. CDR3 nucleotide sequence: TGCAGTGCTAGCGGGACGAACACCGGGGAGCTGTTTTTT.

The rearrangement joins TRBV15 to TRBJ1-5; 8 positions match TRBD1. This CDR3 is 17 amino acids long. The J segment lost 7 bases and the V segment lost 3 bases, leaving 14 bases of the junction unmatched. The germline V gene has CDR1 LNHNV and CDR2 YYDKDF (reference sequence). CDR3 coding DNA: TGTGCCACCAGCAGCGTCCAAACGGACAGGGTTGGACAGCCCCAGCATTTT. Protein product: CATSSVQTDRVGQPQHF.

This clonotype occurred many times. The chain recombines TRBV9 with TRBJ1-2, with unresolved D. The length of the CDR3 is 15 residues. Per the germline V gene, CDR1 is SGDLS and CDR2 is YYNGEE. The germline V and J ends were trimmed by 8 bases and 3 bases, with 20 bases remaining between them. The CDR3 bases are TGTGCCAGTACCCCCCTGGGTGCTGGGCACTATGGCTACACCTTC. Translation: CASTPLGAGHYGYTF.

This clonotype was observed at least ten times. The chain links TRBV19 to TRBJ1-5, with D maybe TRBD1 (5 bases). Germline assignment: CDR1 LNHDA and CDR2 SQIVND (reference sequence). This CDR3 region has 13 residues. Trimming stripped 6 bases from V and 7 bases from J, with 13 bases between. CDR3 sequence: CASRAGGGQPQHF. The CDR3 DNA reads TGTGCCAGTAGAGCAGGCGGGGGGCAGCCCCAGCATTTT. Full variable domain (outside the CDR3, taken from reference TRBV19 and TRBJ1-5): DGGITQSPKYLFRKEGQNVTLSCEQNLNHDAMYWYRQDPGQGLRLIYYSQIVNDFQKGDIAEGYSVSREKKESFPLTVTSAQKNPTAFYLCASRAGGGQPQHFGDGTRLSIL.